This T cell receptor (beta chain) emerged from a study of neurological immune-mediated disorders. General study points: It was HTLV-1-associated myelopathy that showed the most TCR clonal expansion, while multiple sclerosis showed the least, falling below healthy controls.

One entry per CDR3 protein, called by TCRdb with MiXCR from the 5' RACE reads. The sample shows some 60,000 distinct CDR3 sequences, around 10% of them seen only once. This clonotype occurred many times. Its antigen is still unknown. Regarding time point: longitudinal time-point 1 (baseline). This TCR came from a male donor with HTLV-1-associated myelopathy (HAM/TSP). Sequencing input: PBMCs.

The CDR3: CASSFIGAVNQPQHF. In DNA form, the CDR3 reads TGTGCCAGCAGCTTTATCGGGGCCGTTAATCAGCCCCAGCATTTT. The chain carries TRBV5-5 and TRBJ1-5, with D possibly being TRBD1 (5 bases). Germline assignment: CDR1 SGHKS and CDR2 YYEKEE (reference sequence). V lost 2 bases, J lost 4 bases, and 13 bases lay in between. CDR3 length: 15 amino acids.